The clone carrying this T cell receptor (beta chain) was detected a few times. What it binds is not known. This specimen comes from a study of blood T cells in healthy people across ages. The V gene lost 6 bases and the J gene lost 1 base, with 8 bases spanning the gap. Germline V gene data show CDR1 as MNHEY and CDR2 as SVGEGT. The CDR3 has 13 residues. Overall study findings and caveats: Reliance upon unsorted PBMCs precluded definitive naive versus antigen-experienced comparison. Older individuals had lower TCR beta diversity per million T cells (the decline was roughly linear).

For the second PCR, which ran for about 6 to 12 cycles, a sample-barcoded 5' primer and a J-beta primer mix were used. A single record per CDR3 protein comes from TCRdb applying MiXCR to the 5' RACE reads. The top ten hold 4% of the sample, which has over a million distinct CDR3 sequences, roughly 43% seen once. The sample taken for sequencing was blood. The chain combines TRBV6-2 or TRBV6-3 with TRBJ2-3; D unclear. This clonotype originated in a woman between 18 and 29 years old in good health. The CDR3, as DNA: TGTGCCAGCAGACCGCGAGGCACAGATACGCAGTATTTT. It codes for CASRPRGTDTQYF.